The rows below give T cell receptor beta chains drawn from one sample of a study of regulatory T cells in long-lasting Graves disease. MiXCR was run by TCRdb on the multiplex PCR reads, yielding one entry per CDR3 protein. The sample includes 350,000 to 450,000 distinct CDR3 sequences, roughly 24% of them seen just once. Sample: peripheral blood mononuclear cells (PBMCs), taken when the disease was refractory, from a patient treated with antithyroid drugs. The receptor source for this set is a woman in her thirties or forties with Graves disease. CDR3s include the opening cysteine and the closing phenylalanine or tryptophan. D genes are given only for firm matches. Rows give clone size only sometimes, using once, few, many, or a class for an expanded clone.

>TRBV6-1|TRBJ2-7|TRBD1|-
CATTGQPPYEQYF
TGTGCCACCACGGGACAGCCTCCCTACGAGCAGTACTTC
>TRBV24-1|TRBJ2-2|TRBD2|few
CATSDPSGSPGELFF
TGTGCCACCAGTGATCCGAGCGGGAGCCCCGGGGAGCTGTTTTTT
>TRBV6-1|TRBJ1-1|TRBD1|many
CASSPTGVDTEAFF
TGTGCCAGCAGCCCAACAGGGGTGGACACTGAAGCTTTCTTT
>TRBV6-2/TRBV6-3|TRBJ2-1|TRBD2|-
CASSGLAGGPSEQFF
TGTGCCAGCAGTGGTCTAGCGGGAGGGCCCTCTGAGCAGTTCTTC
>TRBV19|TRBJ2-2|-|once
CASSALISSANTGELFF
TGTGCCAGTAGTGCCCTTATTTCGTCTGCGAACACCGGGGAGCTGTTTTTT
>TRBV9|TRBJ2-3|TRBD1|-
CASSIGQGIADTQYF
TGTGCCAGCAGCATCGGACAGGGGATAGCAGATACGCAGTATTTT
>TRBV20-1|TRBJ2-5|-|-
CSANGLPEQETQYF
TGCAGTGCTAATGGACTACCTGAGCAAGAGACCCAGTACTTC
>TRBV27|TRBJ1-2|TRBD1|many
CASSFTGVESGYTF
TGTGCCAGCAGTTTTACAGGGGTCGAGTCTGGCTACACCTTC
>TRBV9|TRBJ2-3|-|-
CASSVVTNTDTQYF
TGTGCCAGCAGCGTAGTAACTAACACAGATACGCAGTATTTT
>TRBV30|TRBJ1-5|TRBD1|few
CAWSADRGPSQPQHF
TGTGCCTGGAGCGCCGACAGGGGGCCTAGTCAGCCCCAGCATTTT
>TRBV5-1|TRBJ2-7|-|-
CASSFRPSPQTTYEQYF
TGCGCCAGCAGCTTCCGTCCTAGCCCTCAGACAACCTACGAGCAGTACTTC
>TRBV7-3|TRBJ2-7|-|many
CASSLAGWTYEQYF
TGTGCCAGCAGCTTAGCGGGTTGGACCTACGAGCAGTACTTC
>TRBV20-1|TRBJ2-5|-|many
CSARVVGWETQYF
TGCAGTGCTAGAGTTGTAGGGTGGGAGACCCAGTACTTC
>TRBV20-1|TRBJ1-1|-|few
CSAGQNRYTEAFF
TGCAGTGCTGGACAAAACAGGTACACTGAAGCTTTCTTT
>TRBV2|TRBJ2-2|TRBD2|many
CASSEGGRNTGELFF
TGTGCCAGCAGTGAGGGGGGGAGGAACACCGGGGAGCTGTTTTTT
>TRBV10-3|TRBJ2-7|-|-
CAISAGLAAYEQYF
TGTGCCATCAGTGCAGGCTTAGCCGCCTACGAGCAGTACTTC
>TRBV2|TRBJ2-2|-|few
CASSVFRKMNTGELFF
TGTGCCAGCAGTGTGTTCAGAAAAATGAACACCGGGGAGCTGTTTTTT
>TRBV12-3/TRBV12-4|TRBJ1-2|TRBD1|many
CASSRGTVYGYTF
TGTGCCAGCAGCCGCGGGACAGTCTATGGCTACACCTTC
>TRBV3-1|TRBJ2-2|-|-
CASSQTSVELFF
TGTGCCAGCAGCCAAACTAGTGTAGAGCTGTTTTTT
>TRBV7-9|TRBJ1-2|-|few
CASSLSGAKSNYGYTF
TGTGCCAGCAGTCTGAGCGGGGCCAAATCTAACTATGGCTACACCTTC
>TRBV9|TRBJ1-3|-|few
CASSVERGNTIYF
TGTGCCAGCAGCGTAGAACGGGGAAACACCATATATTTT
>TRBV2|TRBJ1-2|TRBD1|-
CASSETGGTYTF
TGTGCCAGCAGTGAAACAGGGGGAACTTACACCTTC
>TRBV9|TRBJ2-1|TRBD2|few
CASTKKGLAGFNEQFF
TGTGCCAGCACCAAAAAGGGGCTAGCGGGCTTTAATGAGCAGTTCTTC
>TRBV2|TRBJ1-5|-|many
CASSGLTVQGPQHF
TGTGCCAGCAGTGGACTAACAGTTCAGGGACCCCAGCATTTT